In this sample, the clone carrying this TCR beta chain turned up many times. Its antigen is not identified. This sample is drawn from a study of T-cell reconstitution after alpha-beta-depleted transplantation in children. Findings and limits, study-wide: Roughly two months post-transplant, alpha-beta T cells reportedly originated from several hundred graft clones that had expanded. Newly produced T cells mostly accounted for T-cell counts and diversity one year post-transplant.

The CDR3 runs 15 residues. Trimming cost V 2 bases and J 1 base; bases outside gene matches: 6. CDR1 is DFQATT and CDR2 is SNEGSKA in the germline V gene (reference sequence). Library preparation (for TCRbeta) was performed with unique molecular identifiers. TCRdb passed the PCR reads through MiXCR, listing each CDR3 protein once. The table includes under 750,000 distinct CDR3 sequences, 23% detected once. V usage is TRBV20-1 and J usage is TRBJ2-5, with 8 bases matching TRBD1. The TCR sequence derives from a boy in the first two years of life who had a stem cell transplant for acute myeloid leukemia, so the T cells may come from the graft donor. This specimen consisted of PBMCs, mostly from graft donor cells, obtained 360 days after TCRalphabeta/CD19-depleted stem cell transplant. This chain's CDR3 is CSARPGTGRQETQYF. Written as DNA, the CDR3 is TGCAGTGCTAGACCCGGGACAGGCCGCCAAGAGACCCAGTACTTC.